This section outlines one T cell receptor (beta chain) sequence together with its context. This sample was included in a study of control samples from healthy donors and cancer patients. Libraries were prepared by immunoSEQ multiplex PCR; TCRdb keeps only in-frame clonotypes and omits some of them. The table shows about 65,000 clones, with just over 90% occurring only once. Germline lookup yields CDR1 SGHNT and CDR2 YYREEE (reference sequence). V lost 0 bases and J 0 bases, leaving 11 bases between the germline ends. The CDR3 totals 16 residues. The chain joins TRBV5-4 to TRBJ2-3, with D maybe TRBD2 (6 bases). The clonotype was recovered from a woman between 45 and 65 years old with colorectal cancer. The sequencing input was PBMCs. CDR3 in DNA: TGTGCCAGCAGCTTGGAGGCGGGGTCTAGCACAGATACGCAGTATTTT. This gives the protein CASSLEAGSSTDTQYF.